Listed below are T cell receptor beta chains from one sample, sequenced in a study of STAT5B mutations in CD4+ large granular lymphocyte leukemia. The assay was immunoSEQ multiplex PCR, and TCRdb's table has in-frame clones only and misses some. The sample comprises 30,000 or so clones, more than 70% of which are singletons, and approximately 3% rests with the top ten. Material: CD4+ T cells from blood buffy coats. These receptor sequences come from a human donor in good health. The CDR3 runs from the conserved cysteine through the conserved F or W. The D gene is left open where the match is weak. Clone size appears in some rows only: once, few, many, or a class for an expanded clone.

D | J | size | V | CDR3 | DNA
NA | TRBJ1-2 | NA | TRBV7-8 | CASSPRLNSYGYTF | TGTGCCAGCAGCCCTCGACTAAACAGCTATGGCTACACCTTC
NA | TRBJ1-5 | NA | TRBV11-2 | CASSLRYDQPQHF | TGTGCCAGCAGCTTAAGGTACGATCAGCCCCAGCATTTT
NA | TRBJ1-5 | NA | TRBV5-1 | CASSLYGGQPQHF | TGCGCCAGCAGCTTATATGGGGGTCAGCCCCAGCATTTT
TRBD2 | TRBJ2-7 | NA | TRBV30 | CAWSSGGVYEQYF | TGTGCCTGGAGTAGCGGGGGGGTCTACGAGCAGTACTTC
TRBD2 | TRBJ2-1 | once | TRBV5-6 | CASSPGLAGVVFEQFF | TGTGCCAGCAGCCCCGGACTAGCGGGAGTGGTCTTTGAGCAGTTCTTC
NA | TRBJ1-5 | NA | TRBV5-1 | CASSIGSTGNQPQHF | TGCGCCAGCAGTATTGGCAGTACGGGCAATCAGCCCCAGCATTTT
TRBD2 | TRBJ2-3 | once | TRBV28 | CASSLLRLRGRTAADTQYF | TGTGCCAGCAGTTTATTAAGGCTGCGCGGGAGAACTGCGGCAGATACGCAGTATTTT
NA | TRBJ2-3 | NA | TRBV7-9 | CASSFSGDTQYF | TGTGCCAGCAGCTTTTCGGGAGATACGCAGTATTTT
NA | TRBJ2-1 | NA | TRBV29-1 | CSRQFRNEQFF | TGCAGTCGACAGTTCCGGAATGAGCAGTTCTTC
TRBD2 | TRBJ2-1 | NA | TRBV5-6 | CASSPVGLAGVGNEQFF | TGTGCCAGCAGCCCGGTGGGACTAGCGGGAGTCGGCAATGAGCAGTTCTTC